This paragraph reports one T cell receptor (beta chain). Its antigen is unknown. The sample comes from a study of OX40 agonist ivuxolimab in advanced cancers. Looking at the study overall: With ivuxolimab, an agonistic anti-OX40 (CD134) antibody, patients were treated. Three patients, one with hepatocellular carcinoma and two with cutaneous melanoma, responded partially.

The CDR3 loop spans 14 amino acids. V lost 3 bases and J 5 bases, leaving 14 bases between the germline ends. The germline V gene encodes CDR1 ENHRY and CDR2 SYGVKD. Profiling relied on immunoSEQ multiplex PCR, and the TCRdb table lists in-frame clones only, not all of them. The sample has tens of thousands of clones, around 90% seen once. Blood draws occurred at baseline, cycle 4 day 1, and cycle 7 day 1. Study conclusions and caveats: Some patients without response likewise showed low normalized clonal expansion.

Sequences were derived from CD4+ or CD8+ T cells sorted from blood, sampled in a trial of the OX40 agonist ivuxolimab. The chain combines TRBV10-3 with TRBJ2-7; the D gene is possibly TRBD2 (6 bases). The TCR originated in an adult with an advanced solid tumor such as melanoma, head and neck, liver or kidney cancer. CDR3 coding DNA: TGTGCCATCAGTGAAGGGACTCCCGAGGACGAGCAGTACTTC. Translation gives CAISEGTPEDEQYF.